This T cell receptor (beta chain) originates from a study of blood T cell repertoires in COVID-19. TCRdb's copy holds only in-frame clones and misses some; the assay was immunoSEQ multiplex PCR. The sample comprises 95,000 to 100,000 clones, roughly 86% of which are singletons, and about 9.9% rests with the top ten. Germline CDR1 and CDR2: ENHRY and SYGVKD. Unmatched junction bases numbered 7, after V lost 8 bases and J lost 2 bases. The CDR3 consists of 15 residues. Sequenced sample: peripheral blood. The sequence was obtained from a woman aged 25 to 39 with acute or convalescent COVID-19. The rearrangement joins TRBV10-3 to TRBJ1-2; TRBD1 aligns across 11 bases. The CDR3 DNA sequence: TGTGCCATCCAGGTTAGGACAGGGGGCAACTATGGCTACACCTTC. Translation: CAIQVRTGGNYGYTF.